Given below is one TCR beta chain in context. Its antigen is unknown. The record has no base qualities; no much larger clone is one base away. The data were obtained in a study of T cell responses to AZD1222 COVID-19 vaccine (dated by TCRdb to 2020 to 2022). Concerning the study at large: A total of around 240 trial participants underwent TCR sequencing, of whom 200 to 220 had received two doses of AZD1222 and around 25 had received two doses of the MenACWY control vaccine. Enrollment into the trials was organized by age into subgroups of 18-55, 56-69 and 70-plus years, and those subgroups contained roughly 150, 30 and 60 TCR-sequenced participants, respectively. Study-level results and caveats: Vaccine-associated CD4 TCRs spanned the whole spike protein, with dominant responses in regions 160-218 and 743-854. Because no day 14 peak-response samples were available, repertoires were characterized only after the peak T cell response. Participants were mostly white British and included more females than males, and it was suggested by the authors that clonal diversity may have been underestimated. Reportedly, close to half of the unique spike-specific TCRs recognized epitopes lying outside the regions that are mutated in the B.1.351 and B.1.1.7 variants. In the small 56-69-year group, the increase in depth fell short of significance, most likely because of low power. Only six or seven AZD1222 recipients were SARS-CoV-2 seropositive at baseline, limiting conclusions about previously exposed vaccinees. Spike-specific TCR breadth and depth rose significantly after two AZD1222 doses compared with day 0 and with MenACWY recipients.

Per the publication, the time point label means: about 28 days (+/-7) after the second vaccine dose. AZD1222 recipients given second doses at about 4 weeks or at about 12 weeks were pooled, since spike-specific TCR depth and breadth were not found to differ between the two schedules. Vaccinee samples were obtained from the UK trials COV001 and COV002, which included a single-blind randomized controlled phase 2/3 trial of AZD1222 (ChAdOx1 nCoV-19) in healthy adults. Trial participant PBMC samples were collected at day 0 and day 28 after the second dose for TCRbeta chain sequencing. The CDR3 regions of human TCRbeta chains were analyzed by immunosequencing. The paper's data handling went like this. TCRs in the repertoires were matched against a reference library of SARS-CoV-2-specific TCRs that had been generated with the MIRA antigen-specificity platform. Breadth meant the fraction of unique TCRs that were SARS-CoV-2-associated, whereas depth meant the fraction of total T cells that were SARS-CoV-2-associated. Using the MIRA data, each spike-specific TCR was mapped to the spike region that the TCR reacts to and placed in a CD4 or CD8 class. Log10-transformed breadth and depth values were compared by one-way ANOVA with Sidak's multiple comparisons tests. Drawn from immuneACCESS, this table holds only the in-frame rearrangements with V and J called that TCRdb kept. Clones are partly lost; checked studies trace under half to an unresolved V gene and leave the rest unexplained. V and J calls and clone size are given by that table; D and trimming were obtained from the DNA. Present in this sample are some 8,000 clones, over 75% of which were seen just once. Together, the top ten hold about 7% of the sample.

The CDR3 measures 13 amino acids from cysteine to phenylalanine. Only the CDR3 DNA is retained, 39 bases long and in frame from the first base. V loses 2 bases of germline sequence and J loses 8 bases, and the interval between the two ends is 12 bases. The germline V gene (reference sequence) supplies CDR1 LGHDT and CDR2 YNNKEL. The receptor was isolated from an adult who received the AZD1222 COVID-19 vaccine. The chain couples TRBV3-1 (or the pseudogene TRBV3-2) to TRBJ1-1; the D segment cannot be called with confidence. Sequenced material: peripheral blood, taken 28 days after the second AZD1222 dose. The DNA sequence is TGTGCCAGCAGCCAATGGAGCCAATCCGAAGCTTTCTTT. The translation is CASSQWSQSEAFF.